This TCR beta chain was sequenced in a study of T cell repertoires in cytomegalovirus infection. TCRdb fed the reads into MiXCR, producing one record per CDR3 protein. This table has 250,000 to 300,000 distinct CDR3 sequences, 20% to 30% appearing once. Notes on this clonotype: This may come from a read error, since a much larger clone is one base off. No DNA is shown, since the ends of the CDR3 on it are uncertain; the CDR3 is the one TCRdb lists.

Germline V CDR1 and CDR2: SGHTA, FQGNSA. A total of 14 residues make up the CDR3, ends included. This clonotype originated in a human donor in good health (CMV status not recorded). Some clones in this sample may be carry-over from other donors' samples. The chain is built from TRBV7-2 and TRBJ2-5; the listed D gene, TRBD1, was not tested against the DNA. The sample taken for sequencing was PBMCs. CDR3 sequence reads: CASSFLWTMETQYF.